Described below is a single T cell receptor (beta chain) sequence and its context. The germline CDR1 and CDR2 sequences are SQVTM and ANQGSEA. The ends were cut back, 7 bases at V and 5 bases at J, with 21 bases in the middle. This CDR3 region has 14 residues. The assay was immunoSEQ multiplex PCR, and TCRdb's table has in-frame clones only and misses some. The data hold over 55,000 clones, with over 75% observed a single time. The data belong to a study of OX40 agonist ivuxolimab in advanced cancers. About the study: Patients received ivuxolimab, an intravenous treatment, every 2 weeks at 0.01 to 10 mg/kg. Allowance was made for prior anti-PD-1, anti-PD-L1 or anti-CTLA-4 therapy, and roughly 39% had some.

The V gene is TRBV29-1, the J gene TRBJ2-7; D assignment may be TRBD1 or TRBD2 (5 bases each). This TCR derives from an adult with an advanced solid tumor such as melanoma, head and neck, liver or kidney cancer. Sequencing was performed on CD4+ or CD8+ T cells sorted from blood, taken in a trial of the OX40 agonist ivuxolimab. Here the CDR3 DNA reads TGCAGCGCCGGAGTGGGGGTGGGGTACGACGAGCAGTACTTC. This encodes CSAGVGVGYDEQYF.